This TCR beta chain comes out of a study of shared clonotypes between healthy human individuals (dated by TCRdb to about 2020). Regarding the research as a whole: Two women and three men aged 18 to 49 years were included in the cohort. To estimate repertoire size and how much clonotype sharing occurs between individuals, the study deeply sequenced the blood TCR repertoires of five healthy adults. To increase sequencing depth and limit assay-specific biases, TCR repertoire library preparation and sequencing were carried out by different laboratories using diverse techniques. Leukapheresis yielded between about 0.94 and 9 billion PBMCs per donor.

The germline V gene supplies CDR1 SNHLY and CDR2 FYNNEI. From its cysteine to its phenylalanine, the CDR3 spans 16 amino acids. Only CDR3 DNA is held: 48 bases, read in frame from base 1. The germline V end is reduced by 4 bases and the J end by 4 bases; junction bases left unmatched: 8. Donors were healthy HIV-negative adults with no recently reported acute infections or vaccinations. All donors were Caucasian adults living in Nashville, Tennessee, USA. For unsorted samples, roughly 81 million PBMCs were counted and genomic DNA was extracted with the QIAamp DNA Blood Mini kit. Blood was collected by leukapheresis, and PBMCs were isolated by Ficoll-Histopaque density gradient centrifugation and then cryopreserved in liquid nitrogen vapor phase. As concerns this clone: Its cognate antigen has yet to be identified. Base qualities are missing; no much larger clone stands one base away.

The paper as a whole reports these results and caveats: Pairwise subsampling indicated that sequencing depth was expected to affect the degree of clonotype sharing among donors. The genetic and exposure-history diversity represented was limited by the small number of donors. Sampling was limited to blood, and TCR repertoires in tissue likely differ from TCR repertoires in blood.

Using the deep immunoSEQ assay, multiplex PCR amplified TCR CDR3 regions from genomic DNA. Extracted genomic DNA from each cell subset was spread evenly across all wells of several immunoSEQ 96-well plates, with each plate serving as a replicate. For unsorted PBMC, roughly 330 ng genomic DNA, equal to 25,000 to 35,000 T cell genomes, was loaded into each replicate PCR. Ten immunoSEQ deep assay plates were used to sequence unsorted PBMC genomic DNA. Purified libraries were measured with a Qubit 3.0 fluorometer, size-checked on a Bioanalyzer 2100, and measured again with the KAPA Library Quantification kit. Each immunoSEQ 96-well plate was sequenced on its own single-read 150-cycle Illumina NextSeq 550 flow cell. As for the original processing: Because the immunoSEQ output included only junctional sequences and no quality scores, the filtering could not be the same as the filtering used for full-length reads. To assign V/J genes and CDR3, sequences were annotated using PyIR, a Python wrapper for IgBLAST v1.9, with IMGT germline references. Any read was removed if the V/J assignment was weak (E-value above 1e-6), the CDR3 was missing, or the read contained stop codons, out-of-frame junctions, or ambiguous translated residues. V3J clonotypes were defined by identical inferred V gene, J gene, and CDR3 amino acid sequence. To compute the percentage overlap between repertoires, the number of shared unique clonotypes was divided by the size of the smaller repertoire. Richness of each repertoire was evaluated using RTK rarefaction, the Chao1 estimator, and Recon v2.1 estimates of unobserved clonotypes. This immuneACCESS table, as held by TCRdb, lists in-frame sequences with V and J called but not all clones. Of the missing ones, under half trace to an unresolved V gene in checked studies; the others have no known cause. The DNA was the basis for D and trimming; V, J and clone size are from that table. This sample holds roughly 500,000 clones; around 80% were observed only once. The ten largest clonotypes hold roughly 13% of the sample.

The source material was PBMCs. This receptor was obtained from a woman in her thirties or forties in good health. Some clones in this sample may be carry-over from other donors' samples. The chain was built from TRBV2 and TRBJ1-4, with 8 central nucleotides matching TRBD1. CDR3 reads: CASSGDRRAVNEKLFF. In nucleotide form, the sequence is TGTGCCAGCAGTGGGGACAGGCGCGCAGTTAATGAAAAACTGTTTTTT.